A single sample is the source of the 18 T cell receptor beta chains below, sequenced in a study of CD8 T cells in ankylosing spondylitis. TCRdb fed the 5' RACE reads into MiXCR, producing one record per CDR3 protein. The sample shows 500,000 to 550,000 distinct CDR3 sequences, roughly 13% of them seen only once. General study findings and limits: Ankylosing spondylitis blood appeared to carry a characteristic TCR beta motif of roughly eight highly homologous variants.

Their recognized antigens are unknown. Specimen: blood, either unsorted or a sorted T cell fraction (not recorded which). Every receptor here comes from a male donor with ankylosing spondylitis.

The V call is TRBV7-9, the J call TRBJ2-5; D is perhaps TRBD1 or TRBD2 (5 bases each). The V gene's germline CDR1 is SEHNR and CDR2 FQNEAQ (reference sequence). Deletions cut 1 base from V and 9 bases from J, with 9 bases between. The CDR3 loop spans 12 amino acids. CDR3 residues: CASSLDLGAQYF. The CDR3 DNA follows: TGTGCCAGCAGCTTAGATTTGGGGGCCCAGTACTTC. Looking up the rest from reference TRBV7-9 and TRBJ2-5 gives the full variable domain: DTGVSQNPRHKITKRGQNVTFRCDPISEHNRLYWYRQTLGQGPEFLTYFQNEAQLEKSRLLSDRFSAERPKGSFSTLEIQRTEQGDSAMYLCASSLDLGAQYFGPGTRLLVL.

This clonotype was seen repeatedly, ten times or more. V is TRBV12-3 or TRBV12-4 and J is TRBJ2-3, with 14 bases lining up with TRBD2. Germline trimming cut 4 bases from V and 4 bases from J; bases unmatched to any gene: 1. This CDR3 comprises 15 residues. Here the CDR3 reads CASSSGLAGADTQYF. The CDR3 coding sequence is TGTGCCAGCAGTTCGGGACTAGCGGGAGCAGATACGCAGTATTTT.

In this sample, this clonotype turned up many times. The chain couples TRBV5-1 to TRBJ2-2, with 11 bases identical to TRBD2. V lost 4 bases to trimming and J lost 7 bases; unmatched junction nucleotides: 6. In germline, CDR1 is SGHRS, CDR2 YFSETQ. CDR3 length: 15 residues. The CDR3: CASSNSGRADGELFF. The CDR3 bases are TGCGCCAGCAGCAATAGCGGGAGGGCCGACGGGGAGCTGTTTTTT.

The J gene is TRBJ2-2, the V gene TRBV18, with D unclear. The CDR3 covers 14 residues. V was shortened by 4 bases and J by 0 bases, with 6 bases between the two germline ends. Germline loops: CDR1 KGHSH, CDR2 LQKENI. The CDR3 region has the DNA TGTGCCAGCTCACAACAGTCGAACACCGGGGAGCTGTTTTTT. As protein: CASSQQSNTGELFF.

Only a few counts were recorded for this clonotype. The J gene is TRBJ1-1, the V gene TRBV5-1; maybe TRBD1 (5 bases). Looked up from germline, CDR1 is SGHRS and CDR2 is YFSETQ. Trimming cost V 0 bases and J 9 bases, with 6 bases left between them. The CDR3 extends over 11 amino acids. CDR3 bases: TGCGCCAGCAGCTTGGAGGGGAAAGCTTTCTTT. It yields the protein CASSLEGKAFF.

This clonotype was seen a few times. DNA of the CDR3: TGCGCCAGCAGCTTGGCTAAAACTAACTCCTACAATGAGCAGTTCTTC. Translated: CASSLAKTNSYNEQFF. This rearrangement joins TRBV5-1 to TRBJ2-1; D is unresolved. The CDR3 runs 16 residues. Germline lookup yields CDR1 SGHRS and CDR2 YFSETQ. V lost 0 bases to trimming and J lost 0 bases, with 10 bases between them.

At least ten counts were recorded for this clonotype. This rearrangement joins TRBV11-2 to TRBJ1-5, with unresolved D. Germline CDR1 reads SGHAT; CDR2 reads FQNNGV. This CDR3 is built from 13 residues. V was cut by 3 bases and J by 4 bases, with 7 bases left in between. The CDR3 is CASSFLGNQPQHF. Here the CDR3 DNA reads TGTGCCAGCAGCTTTCTGGGTAATCAGCCCCAGCATTTT.

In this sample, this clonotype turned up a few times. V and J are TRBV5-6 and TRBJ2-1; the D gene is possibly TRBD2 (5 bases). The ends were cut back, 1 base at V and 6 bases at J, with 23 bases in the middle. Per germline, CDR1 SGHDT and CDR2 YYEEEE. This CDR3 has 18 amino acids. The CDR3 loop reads CASSLFSGSGLARNEQFF. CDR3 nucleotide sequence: TGTGCCAGCAGCTTGTTCTCTGGGAGCGGCCTTGCTCGCAATGAGCAGTTCTTC.

The CDR3 DNA sequence: TGTGCCAGCAGCTTAGAAATCGGACTAGGGGTTGCGGAGACCCAGTACTTC. Its translation is CASSLEIGLGVAETQYF. V gene TRBV7-6 combines with J gene TRBJ2-5; 7 bases are a match to TRBD2. Germline V gene data show CDR1 as SGHVS and CDR2 as FNYEAQ. Unmatched junction bases numbered 13, after V lost 1 base and J lost 5 bases. The CDR3 spans 17 residues. Full variable domain (rest looked up from reference TRBV7-6 and TRBJ2-5): GAGVSQSPRYKVTKRGQDVALRCDPISGHVSLYWYRQALGQGPEFLTYFNYEAQQDKSGLPNDRFSAERPEGSISTLTIQRTEQRDSAMYRCASSLEIGLGVAETQYFGPGTRLLVL.

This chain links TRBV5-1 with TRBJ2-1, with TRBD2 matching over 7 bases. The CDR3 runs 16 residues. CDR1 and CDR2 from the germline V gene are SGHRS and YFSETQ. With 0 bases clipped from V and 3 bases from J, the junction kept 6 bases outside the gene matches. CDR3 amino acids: CASSLAAGANYNEQFF. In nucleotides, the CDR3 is TGCGCCAGCAGCTTGGCTGCGGGAGCGAACTACAATGAGCAGTTCTTC.

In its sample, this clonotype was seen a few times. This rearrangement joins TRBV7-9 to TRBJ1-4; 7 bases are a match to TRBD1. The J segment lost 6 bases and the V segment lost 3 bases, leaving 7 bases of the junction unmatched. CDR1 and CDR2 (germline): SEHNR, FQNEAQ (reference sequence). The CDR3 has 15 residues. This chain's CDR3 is CASSFKQGVHEKLFF. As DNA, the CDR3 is TGTGCCAGCAGCTTCAAGCAGGGGGTCCATGAAAAACTGTTTTTT.

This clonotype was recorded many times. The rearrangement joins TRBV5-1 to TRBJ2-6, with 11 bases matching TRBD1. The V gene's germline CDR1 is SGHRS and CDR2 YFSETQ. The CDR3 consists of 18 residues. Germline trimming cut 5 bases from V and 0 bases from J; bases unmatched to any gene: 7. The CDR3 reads CASRSGQGALSGANVLTF. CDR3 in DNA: TGCGCCAGCAGGTCCGGACAGGGGGCTCTCTCTGGGGCCAACGTCCTGACTTTC.

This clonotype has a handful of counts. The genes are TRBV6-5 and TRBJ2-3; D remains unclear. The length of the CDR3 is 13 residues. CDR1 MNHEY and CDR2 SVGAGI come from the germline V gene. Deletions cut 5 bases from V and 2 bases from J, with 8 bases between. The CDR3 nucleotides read TGTGCCAGCAGTCCCTCGTACACAGATACGCAGTATTTT. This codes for CASSPSYTDTQYF.

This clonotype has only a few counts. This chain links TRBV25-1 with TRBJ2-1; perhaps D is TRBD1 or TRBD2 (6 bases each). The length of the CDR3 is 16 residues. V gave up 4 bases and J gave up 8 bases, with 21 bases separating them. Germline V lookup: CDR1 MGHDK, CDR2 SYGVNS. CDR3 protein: CASSGLLGGTMDEQFF. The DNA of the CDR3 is TGTGCCAGCAGTGGTCTACTCGGGGGCACGATGGATGAGCAGTTCTTC.

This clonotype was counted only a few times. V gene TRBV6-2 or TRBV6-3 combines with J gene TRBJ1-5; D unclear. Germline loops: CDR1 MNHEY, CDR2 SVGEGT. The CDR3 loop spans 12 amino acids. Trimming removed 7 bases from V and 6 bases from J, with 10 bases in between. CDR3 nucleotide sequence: TGTGCCAGCACCAGTCTAGGTCAGCCCCAGCATTTT. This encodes CASTSLGQPQHF.

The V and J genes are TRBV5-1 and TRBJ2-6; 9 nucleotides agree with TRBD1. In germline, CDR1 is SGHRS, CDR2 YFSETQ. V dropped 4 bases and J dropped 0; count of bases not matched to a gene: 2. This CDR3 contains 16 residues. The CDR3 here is CASSRTGDSGANVLTF. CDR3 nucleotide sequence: TGCGCCAGCAGCCGGACAGGGGACTCTGGGGCCAACGTCCTGACTTTC.

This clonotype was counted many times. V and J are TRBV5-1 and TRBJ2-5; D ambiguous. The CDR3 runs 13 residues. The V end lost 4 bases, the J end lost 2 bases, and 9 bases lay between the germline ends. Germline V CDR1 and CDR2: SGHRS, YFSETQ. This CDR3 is CASSLKGQETQYF. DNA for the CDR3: TGCGCCAGCAGCCTCAAAGGTCAAGAGACCCAGTACTTC.

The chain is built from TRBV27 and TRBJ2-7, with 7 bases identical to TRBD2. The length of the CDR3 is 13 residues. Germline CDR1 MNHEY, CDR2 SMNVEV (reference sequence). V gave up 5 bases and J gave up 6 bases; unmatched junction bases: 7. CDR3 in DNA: TGTGCCAGCAGTAACCCGGGAGGAGCCGAGCAGTACGTC. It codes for CASSNPGGAEQYV.